The present TCR beta chain was sequenced within a study of vaccination and CD4 T cells after COVID-19. About the research overall: The interval from dose two to post-vaccine sampling had a median of 72 days, and it ranged from 14 to 241.

The V gene lost 3 bases and the J gene lost 1 base, with 12 bases spanning the gap. Germline V lookup: CDR1 SGHTA, CDR2 FQGTGA. The CDR3 sequence is 15 residues long. Sequenced with the Oncomine TCR Beta short-read assay was DNA taken from cultured CD4+ T cells. One entry per CDR3 protein, called by TCRdb with MiXCR from the PCR reads. The sample carries under 25,000 distinct CDR3 sequences, 44% recorded once. With regard to this clonotype: Its antigen is unidentified.

Treatment noted: approximately 10-day PBMC culture with coronavirus spike peptide pools or control peptides (ViraFEST assay). Once peptide pools had expanded antigen-specific T cells, ViraFEST sequenced TCRs. This TCR was sampled from a human donor who had recovered from COVID-19. The V gene is TRBV7-3, the J gene TRBJ1-2; the D is unclear. The sequencing here drew on CD4+ T cells from blood, cultured in vitro, taken before SARS-CoV-2 vaccination. The CDR3 region is CASSLTRWGNYGYTF. In DNA form, the CDR3 reads TGTGCCAGCAGCTTGACCCGGTGGGGTAACTATGGCTACACCTTC.